The source of this TCR beta chain is a study of blood T cell repertoires in COVID-19. Study context: Samples representing acute and convalescent COVID-19 were sourced from the United States, Italy and Spain. In each case, the material was cDNA or gDNA derived from T cells, B-cell-depleted T cells, or PBMCs.

Study processing details: Nucleated cell counts were estimated from reference gene primer amplification. Profiled with immunoSEQ multiplex PCR; TCRdb holds only in-frame clones, not every one. The V and J calls and clone size are taken from that table; D and trimming were inferred from the DNA. Of roughly 220,000 clones detected, around 82% appear once; the ten largest clones hold 4.5% to 7%. V dropped 7 bases and J dropped 5; count of bases not matched to a gene: 2. The CDR3 loop spans 14 amino acids. CDR1 and CDR2 from the germline V gene are KGHDR and SFDVKD. Sequencing was performed on peripheral blood. The rearrangement links TRBV24-1 to TRBJ2-2; 11 bases are shared with TRBD1. This sequence was found in a woman in her sixties or seventies with acute or convalescent COVID-19. The DNA for the CDR3 is TGTGCCACCAGAGGGACAGGGGGGACCGGGGAGCTGTTTTTT. This translates into CATRGTGGTGELFF.